This entry lists 27 T cell receptor beta chains sequenced from one sample in a study of cytotoxic CD8 clonotypes in ibrutinib-treated CLL. Using immunoSEQ multiplex PCR, the repertoire was profiled, and TCRdb retains in-frame clones only, with some absent. The repertoire includes roughly 97,000 clones, more than 75% of them detected once, and 25% to 35% sits in the top ten. This specimen was PBMCs, taken after 12 months of ibrutinib treatment. The receptor source for this set is a human donor with chronic lymphocytic leukemia.

This chain links TRBV11-2 with TRBJ2-5, with D perhaps matching TRBD1 or TRBD2 (7 bases each). Looked up from germline, CDR1 is SGHAT and CDR2 is FQNNGV. V lost 5 bases and J lost 4, with 17 bases in between. This CDR3 has 15 amino acids. The CDR3 nucleotides are TGTGCCAGCAGCCCGCTACAGGGGAGGGGAGAGACCCAGTACTTC. Amino acids: CASSPLQGRGETQYF. Supplemented by reference TRBV11-2 and TRBJ2-5, the full variable domain reads EAGVAQSPRYKIIEKRQSVAFWCNPISGHATLYWYQQILGQGPKLLIQFQNNGVVDDSQLPKDRFSAERLKGVDSTLKIQPAKLEDSAVYLCASSPLQGRGETQYFGPGTRLLVL.

This chain connects TRBV4-2 to TRBJ1-2, with D hard to call. The germline gives CDR1 LGHNA, CDR2 YNFKEQ. V was cut by 4 bases and J by 6 bases, with 18 bases left in between. CDR3 length: 15 amino acids. DNA for the CDR3: TGTGCCAGCAGCCCTCAGACGTCGGGGTCCCATGGCTACACCTTC. It specifies CASSPQTSGSHGYTF.

The rearrangement links TRBV6-1 to TRBJ1-5; 7 bases map to TRBD1. Trimming removed 4 bases from V and 2 bases from J; junction bases left unmatched: 8. There are 16 residues in the CDR3. CDR1 is MNHNS, CDR2 SASEGT, per germline. The CDR3 DNA sequence: TGTGCCAGCAGTGCGCCAGGGGGTAGGGGCAATCAGCCCCAGCATTTT. It encodes CASSAPGGRGNQPQHF.

This rearrangement joins TRBV7-6 to TRBJ1-6, with D hard to call. This CDR3 has 14 amino acids. Trimming took off 5 bases at V and 2 bases at J, with 7 bases between the two ends. CDR1 and CDR2 from the germline V gene are SGHVS and FNYEAQ. CDR3 sequence: CASSGTPYNSPLHF. As DNA, the CDR3 is TGTGCCAGCAGCGGTACCCCCTATAATTCACCCCTCCACTTT.

The chain links TRBV7-2 to TRBJ2-2; D is tentatively TRBD1 or TRBD2 (5 bases each). Trimming stripped 5 bases from V and 3 bases from J, with 22 bases between. The CDR3 sequence is 18 residues long. Germline CDR1 is SGHTA and CDR2 is FQGNSA. CDR3 sequence: CASSLGPGRKVHTGELFF. CDR3 sequence (DNA): TGTGCCAGCAGCCTGGGTCCAGGGAGAAAGGTGCACACCGGGGAGCTGTTTTTT.

This chain links TRBV4-1 with TRBJ1-4, with 11 bases identical to TRBD1. There are 16 residues in the CDR3. Germline assignment: CDR1 MGHRA and CDR2 YSYEKL. Trimming at V came to 1 base and at J to 15 bases, leaving 13 bases not matched to a gene. The CDR3 is CASSQVLGQGAKVLFF. DNA of the CDR3: TGCGCCAGCAGCCAAGTCCTCGGACAGGGGGCTAAGGTCTTGTTTTTT.

The chain has TRBV19 and TRBJ1-5; D is unresolved. The germline V gene encodes CDR1 LNHDA and CDR2 SQIVND (reference sequence). Trimming pared 11 bases from V and 9 bases from J, leaving 8 bases between. The CDR3 spans 9 residues. The chain's CDR3 is CAGYPPQHF. The CDR3 bases are TGTGCCGGATACCCGCCCCAGCATTTT. The full variable domain, rest sourced from reference TRBV19 and TRBJ1-5, is DGGITQSPKYLFRKEGQNVTLSCEQNLNHDAMYWYRQDPGQGLRLIYYSQIVNDFQKGDIAEGYSVSREKKESFPLTVTSAQKNPTAFYLCAGYPPQHFGDGTRLSIL.

The CDR3 DNA sequence: TGTGCCAGCAGCGTAACTGAGAGTCCTAACTATGGCTACACCTTC. Protein sequence: CASSVTESPNYGYTF. The chain joins TRBV9 to TRBJ1-2, with D uncertain. The germline V gene has CDR1 SGDLS and CDR2 YYNGEE. V lost 1 base to trimming and J lost 0 bases, with 10 bases between them. The CDR3 runs to 15 residues.

The V and J genes are TRBV7-6 and TRBJ2-2, with 14 bases fitting TRBD2. CDR3 size: 16 residues. In germline, CDR1 is SGHVS, CDR2 FNYEAQ. Trimming removed 6 bases from V and 7 bases from J; junction bases left unmatched: 7. CDR3 bases: TGTGCCAGCAGGCCGACTAGCGGGGGGGCGCACGGGGAGCTGTTTTTT. As protein: CASRPTSGGAHGELFF.

The chain has TRBV11-2 and TRBJ1-2, with no clear D. The CDR3 loop spans 15 amino acids. V lost 4 bases and J 4 bases, leaving 16 bases between the germline ends. Germline CDR1 SGHAT, CDR2 FQNNGV. The CDR3 DNA reads as TGTGCCAGCAGCTCCGGGAGCGGGATGACCTATGGCTACACCTTC. Its translation: CASSSGSGMTYGYTF.

The chain carries TRBV7-2 and TRBJ2-2; TRBD2 agrees at 9 bases. V trimming: 11 bases; J trimming: 2 bases; junction bases outside the gene matches: 9. The CDR3 totals 15 residues. Germline loops: CDR1 SGHTA, CDR2 FQGNSA. The CDR3 spells CADAAGGFNTGELFF. In nucleotides, the CDR3 is TGTGCCGATGCAGCGGGGGGCTTTAACACCGGGGAGCTGTTTTTT. The full variable domain, with the rest looked up from reference TRBV7-2 and TRBJ2-2, is GAGVSQSPSNKVTEKGKDVELRCDPISGHTALYWYRQSLGQGLEFLIYFQGNSAPDKSGLPSDRFSAERTGGSVSTLTIQRTQQEDSAVYLCADAAGGFNTGELFFGEGSRLTVL.

The chain combines TRBV18 with TRBJ1-4, with D possibly being TRBD1 (5 bases). Germline V gene data show CDR1 as KGHSH and CDR2 as LQKENI. The CDR3 is 14 residues long. Trimming shortened V by 3 bases and J by 3 bases, and 8 bases separated the two germline ends. The CDR3 DNA reads TGTGCCAGCTCACCGGGGGTTTCTAATGAAAAACTGTTTTTT. Protein product: CASSPGVSNEKLFF.

Only one count was recorded for this clone. The chain couples TRBV28 to TRBJ2-3; tentatively, D is TRBD2 (6 bases). V was pared by 2 bases and J by 2 bases, with 8 bases between. The CDR3 has 14 amino acids. Germline V lookup: CDR1 MDHEN, CDR2 SYDVKM. In nucleotides, the CDR3 is TGTGCCAGCAGTTTAGGCGGGAACACAGATACGCAGTATTTT. It yields the protein CASSLGGNTDTQYF.

V and J are TRBV11-2 and TRBJ1-4, with D uncertain. This CDR3 comprises 13 residues. The V gene lost 8 bases and the J gene lost 8 bases, with 15 bases spanning the gap. The germline gives CDR1 SGHAT, CDR2 FQNNGV. Here the CDR3 reads CASARRGGEKLFF. The CDR3 DNA follows: TGTGCCAGCGCTCGGCGGGGTGGGGAAAAACTGTTTTTT.

The genes are TRBV28 and TRBJ1-2; the D is unclear. The CDR3 consists of 12 residues. Germline assignment: CDR1 MDHEN and CDR2 SYDVKM. V shed 3 bases and J shed 4 bases, with 6 bases lying between them. CDR3 sequence reads: CASSFQIYGYTF. CDR3 bases: TGTGCCAGCAGTTTTCAAATCTATGGCTACACCTTC.

The CDR3 reads CASSLSGTGIHEQYF. The CDR3 DNA reads as TGCGCCAGCAGCTTGTCCGGGACAGGGATCCACGAGCAGTACTTC. V is TRBV5-1 and J is TRBJ2-7; TRBD1 agrees at 9 bases. Germline loops: CDR1 SGHRS, CDR2 YFSETQ. V shed 1 base and J 5 bases; nucleotides not matched to a gene: 7. CDR3 size: 15 residues.

This rearrangement joins TRBV30 to TRBJ1-2; D remains unclear. V lost 5 bases and J 2 bases, leaving 12 bases between the germline ends. The CDR3 has 13 residues. Germline-derived CDR1 and CDR2 are GTSNPN and SVGIG (reference sequence). The CDR3 sequence: CAWGRTLNYGYTF. The CDR3 nucleotides are TGTGCCTGGGGGAGAACCCTCAACTATGGCTACACCTTC.

The V call is TRBV7-9, the J call TRBJ2-7; 8 nucleotides match TRBD1. The CDR3 runs to 14 residues. Unmatched junction bases numbered 9, after V lost 4 bases and J lost 7 bases. The germline CDR1 and CDR2 sequences are SEHNR and FQNEAQ (reference sequence). DNA for the CDR3: TGTGCCAGCAGCTCATGGACAGGGTCGATGGAGCAGTACTTC. Protein: CASSSWTGSMEQYF.

The chain recombines TRBV6-5 with TRBJ2-3; 7 bases map to TRBD2. Germline assignment: CDR1 MNHEY and CDR2 SVGAGI. V was clipped by 8 bases and J by 2 bases; unmatched bases: 10. This CDR3 region has 15 residues. The CDR3 region is CASRLGLAVTDTQYF. In DNA form, the CDR3 reads TGTGCCAGCCGCCTGGGGCTAGCGGTCACAGATACGCAGTATTTT.

The V call is TRBV5-1, the J call TRBJ2-3, with D unresolved. The germline V and J ends were trimmed by 0 bases and 1 base, with 3 bases remaining between them. CDR3 size: 13 residues. Germline loops: CDR1 SGHRS, CDR2 YFSETQ. The CDR3 protein is CASSLDGTDTQYF. The CDR3 DNA follows: TGCGCCAGCAGCTTGGACGGCACAGATACGCAGTATTTT.

The V gene is TRBV25-1, the J gene TRBJ2-7, with D perhaps TRBD1 (5 bases). CDR3 length: 14 residues. V lost 9 bases, J lost 0 bases, and 15 bases lay in between. Germline V gene lookup returns CDR1 MGHDK and CDR2 SYGVNS. In nucleotides, the CDR3 is TGTGCCAGTAGCACAGAGGACATCTCCTACGAGCAGTACTTC. This translates into CASSTEDISYEQYF.

The rearrangement links TRBV12-5 to TRBJ1-5; perhaps TRBD1 as D (6 bases). The V end was cut by 0 bases, the J end by 3 bases, with 12 bases between. The CDR3 totals 16 residues. Per germline, CDR1 LGHNT and CDR2 FRNRAP. The CDR3 is CASGLVGGANNQPQHF. Here the CDR3 DNA reads TGTGCTAGTGGTTTGGTAGGGGGGGCGAACAATCAGCCCCAGCATTTT.

This clone was seen a single time. The CDR3 reads CASSLDTEAFF. The CDR3 region has the DNA TGTGCCAGCAGCCTGGACACTGAAGCTTTCTTT. V and J are TRBV14 and TRBJ1-1; no reliable D call. V lost 4 bases to trimming and J lost 3 bases, with 3 bases between them. The length of the CDR3 is 11 residues. Per germline, CDR1 SGHDN and CDR2 FVKESK.

A word on this clone: Other DNA sequences from this sample encode an identical CDR3 as well. V and J are TRBV7-3 and TRBJ2-5, with D tentatively TRBD2 (6 bases). CDR3 length: 13 amino acids. Trimming took 5 bases from V and 0 from J, leaving 7 bases between them. The V gene's germline CDR1 is SGHTA and CDR2 FQGTGA. The CDR3 nucleotides read TGTGCCAGCAGCCGGGACTACCAAGAGACCCAGTACTTC. Translating gives CASSRDYQETQYF.

This clone was observed a single time. The gene calls are TRBV25-1 and TRBJ2-7, with a possible D match to TRBD2 (7 bases). The V and J ends lost 5 bases and 4 bases respectively, with 15 bases between them. The CDR3 runs 14 residues. Germline CDR1 MGHDK, CDR2 SYGVNS. The CDR3 protein is CASSPAGASYEQYF. The CDR3 region has the DNA TGTGCCAGCAGTCCTGCGGGGGCTTCTTACGAGCAGTACTTC.

The V gene is TRBV7-8, the J gene TRBJ1-5; no clear D gene. Germline V gene data show CDR1 as SGHVS and CDR2 as FQNEAQ. The V and J ends lost 1 base and 1 base respectively, with 17 bases between them. The CDR3 has 18 amino acids. This CDR3 is CASSLDPHPPTSNQPQHF. CDR3 nucleotides: TGTGCCAGCAGCTTAGACCCCCATCCTCCAACCAGCAATCAGCCCCAGCATTTT.

This chain joins TRBV2 and TRBJ1-5; D is unresolved. CDR1 SNHLY and CDR2 FYNNEI come from the germline V gene. V dropped 3 bases and J dropped 2 bases, with 8 bases sitting between them. This CDR3 is 14 amino acids long. The CDR3 is CASSEEQGNQPQHF. CDR3 in DNA: TGTGCCAGCAGTGAGGAGCAAGGCAATCAGCCCCAGCATTTT.